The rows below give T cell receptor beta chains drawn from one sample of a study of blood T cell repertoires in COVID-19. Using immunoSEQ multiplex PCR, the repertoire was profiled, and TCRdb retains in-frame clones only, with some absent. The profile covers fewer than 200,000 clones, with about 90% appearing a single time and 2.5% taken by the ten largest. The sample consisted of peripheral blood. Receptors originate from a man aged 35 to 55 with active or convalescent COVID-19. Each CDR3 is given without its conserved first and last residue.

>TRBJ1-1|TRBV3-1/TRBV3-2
ASPAGDTEAF
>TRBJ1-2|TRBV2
ASSEQGSYGYT
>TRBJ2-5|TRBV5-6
ASSLEDSETQY
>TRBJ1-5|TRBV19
ASSTDGTGGNQPQH
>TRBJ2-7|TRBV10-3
AISHGTGGYEQY
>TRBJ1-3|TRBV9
ASSVQGAPGNTIY
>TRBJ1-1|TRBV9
ASSVGWSDTEAF
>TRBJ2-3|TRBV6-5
ASSPRNRATDTQY
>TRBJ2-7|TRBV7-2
ASSLAGPGRGSYEQY
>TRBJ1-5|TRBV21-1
ASTRGEGNQPQH
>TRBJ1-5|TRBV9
ASSEGWSNQPQH
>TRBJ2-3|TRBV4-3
ASSQDYQRTGGVTDTQY
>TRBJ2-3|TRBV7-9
ASSLARAPRDTQY
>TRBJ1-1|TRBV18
ASSPPDRGRAF
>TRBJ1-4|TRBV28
ASSLGGQGWGEKLF
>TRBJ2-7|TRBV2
ASSEMRGRIYEQY
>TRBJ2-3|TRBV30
AWKRPGGDTDTQY
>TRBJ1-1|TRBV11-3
ASSGGGGRAAEAF
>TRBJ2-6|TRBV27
ASSGYSGANVLT
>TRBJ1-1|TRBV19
ASSFDKTGVGEAF
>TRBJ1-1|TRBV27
ASSFRGTYTEAF
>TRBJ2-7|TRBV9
ASSVAPGSGLESYEQY
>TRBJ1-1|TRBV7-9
ASSLAVPGQEAF
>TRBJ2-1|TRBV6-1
ASSARGPISYNEQF
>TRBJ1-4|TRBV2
ASKASRGTNEKLF
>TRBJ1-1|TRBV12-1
ASSSRTGGKYTEAF
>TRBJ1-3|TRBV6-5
ASRSTSQGGNTIY
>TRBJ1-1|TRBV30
AWSTVLPTAGVFSVEAF
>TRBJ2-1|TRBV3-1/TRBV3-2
ASSHPGEQF
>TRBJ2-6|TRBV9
ASSAGQTSGANVLT
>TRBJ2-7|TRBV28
ASKAGVYEQY
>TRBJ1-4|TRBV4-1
ASSQPIRSPIEKLF
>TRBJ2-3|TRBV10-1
ASSKPQSGGSTDTQY
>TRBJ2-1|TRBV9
ASSPSSGVNYNEQF
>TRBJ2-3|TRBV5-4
ASIGRGGIGSDTQY
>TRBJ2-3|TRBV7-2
ASSPLAGGSTDTQY
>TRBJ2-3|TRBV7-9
ASSLKTQRGYTDTQY
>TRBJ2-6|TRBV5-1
ASGGSGANVLT
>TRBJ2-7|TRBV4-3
ASSQDTSRVAGEQY
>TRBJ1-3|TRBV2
ASSRESSGNTIY
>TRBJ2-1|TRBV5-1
ASSRASLDEQF
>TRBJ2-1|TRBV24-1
ATSDTGGYGNEQF
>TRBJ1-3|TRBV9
ASSVGSSGNTIY
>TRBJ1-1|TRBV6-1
ASSERQGLNTEAF
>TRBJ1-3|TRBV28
ASSSIRSGNTIY
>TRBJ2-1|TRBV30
AWSVSYNEQF
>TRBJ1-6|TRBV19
ASKFRTGENSPLH
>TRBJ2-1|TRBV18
ASSPRAGGSYNEQF
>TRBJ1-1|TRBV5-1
ASSVIQGNPEAF
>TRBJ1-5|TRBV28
ASSPRGYRNQPQH
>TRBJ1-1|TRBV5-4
ASSLTANTEAF
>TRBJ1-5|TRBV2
ASSSDRSNQPQH
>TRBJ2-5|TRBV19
ASSIRGPETQY
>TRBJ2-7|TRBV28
ASSTPPVDEQY
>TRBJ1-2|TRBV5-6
ASRSYSLEAYGYT